One and the same sample provided the 13 T cell receptor beta chains below, sequenced in a study of cytomegalovirus exposure and HLA in healthy donors (dated by TCRdb to the late 2010s). The library was obtained by the immunoSEQ multiplex PCR assay. The multiplex PCR relied on a mix of 60 forward primers for TCR Vbeta segments and 13 reverse primers for TCR Jbeta segments. TCRdb's version of the immuneACCESS table is confined to in-frame rearrangements and falls short of the full clone set. An unresolved V gene accounts for under half of the shortfall where checked; the remainder is of unknown origin. This sample's table lists about 41,000 clones. The leading ten clones occupy roughly 6% of the sample. Source material: PBMCs. These receptors were taken from a man younger than 40 in good health and CMV-seronegative.

The chain combines TRBV5-1 with TRBJ2-2; perhaps TRBD2 as D (6 bases). V lost 3 bases to trimming and J lost 2 bases, with 17 bases between them. The CDR3 runs 17 residues. Germline V CDR1 and CDR2: SGHRS, YFSETQ. In nucleotides, the CDR3 is TGCGCCAGCAGCTGGATGACTAGACGGCTTAACACCGGGGAGCTGTTTTTT. This codes for CASSWMTRRLNTGELFF.

The chain has TRBV9 and TRBJ2-1; a possible D gene is TRBD1 (6 bases). The CDR3 contains 15 residues. Trimming stripped 3 bases from V and 2 bases from J, with 12 bases between. CDR1 and CDR2 (germline): SGDLS, YYNGEE. The CDR3 protein is CASSEQGQTYNEQFF. The CDR3 nucleotides are TGTGCCAGCAGCGAGCAAGGACAGACCTACAATGAGCAGTTCTTC.

The V gene is TRBV25-1, the J gene TRBJ2-7; D might be TRBD1 (6 bases). This CDR3 spans 17 amino acids. Germline lookup yields CDR1 MGHDK and CDR2 SYGVNS. V was pared by 3 bases and J by 7 bases, with 25 bases between. The CDR3 loop is CASSDQGTGHPAEEQYF. Here the CDR3 DNA reads TGTGCCAGCAGTGACCAGGGAACAGGGCACCCCGCTGAGGAGCAGTACTTC.

This chain joins TRBV7-9 and TRBJ1-2, with a possible D match to TRBD1 (6 bases). Germline CDR1 is SEHNR and CDR2 is FQNEAQ (reference sequence). Trimming removed 4 bases at V and 1 base at J, with 13 bases between. This CDR3 spans 15 amino acids. CDR3: CASSSPGQRNYGYTF. The CDR3 nucleotides are TGTGCCAGCAGCTCTCCGGGACAACGTAACTATGGCTACACCTTC.

The V call is TRBV28, the J call TRBJ2-7; TRBD1 matches at 7 bases. The CDR3 length is 15 residues. Germline V gene lookup returns CDR1 MDHEN and CDR2 SYDVKM. V lost 6 bases and J lost 2; bases outside the gene matches: 10. CDR3 sequence: CASRPVTGLPYEQYF. The CDR3 DNA is TGTGCCAGCAGACCCGTGACAGGGCTACCCTACGAGCAGTACTTC.

The chain combines TRBV11-2 with TRBJ1-4; 9 nucleotides line up with TRBD1. This CDR3 has 15 amino acids. The J segment lost 5 bases and the V segment lost 5 bases, leaving 6 bases of the junction unmatched. Germline lookup yields CDR1 SGHAT and CDR2 FQNNGV. The CDR3 nucleotides read TGTGCCAGCAGCATAGCCGGGACAGGGAATGAAAAACTGTTTTTT. Encoded protein: CASSIAGTGNEKLFF. Looking up the rest from reference TRBV11-2 and TRBJ1-4 gives the full variable domain: EAGVAQSPRYKIIEKRQSVAFWCNPISGHATLYWYQQILGQGPKLLIQFQNNGVVDDSQLPKDRFSAERLKGVDSTLKIQPAKLEDSAVYLCASSIAGTGNEKLFFGSGTQLSVL.

The chain uses TRBV28 and TRBJ1-2; possibly TRBD1 for D (6 bases). The CDR3 covers 11 residues. Looked up from germline, CDR1 is MDHEN and CDR2 is SYDVKM. Trimming removed 3 bases at V and 8 bases at J, with 7 bases between. The CDR3 DNA reads TGTGCCAGCAGTTTCACAGGGGGCTACACCTTC. It encodes CASSFTGGYTF.

The chain couples TRBV11-1 to TRBJ1-1; maybe TRBD1 (5 bases). Germline V lookup: CDR1 SGHAT, CDR2 FQDESV (reference sequence). The CDR3 loop spans 14 amino acids. Deletions cut 0 bases from V and 5 bases from J, with 10 bases between. CDR3 in DNA: TGTGCCAGCAGCTTAGCCCCGGGGGGAACTGAAGCTTTCTTT. It specifies CASSLAPGGTEAFF.

The CDR3 region is CASSERAGGLRLRYYF. DNA for the CDR3: TGTGCCAGCAGTGAGAGAGCGGGGGGGCTTAGACTTCGGTATTACTTC. The rearrangement joins TRBV6-1 to TRBJ2-5, with 10 bases matching TRBD2. The CDR3 consists of 16 residues. The trim removed 3 bases at V and 14 bases at J, leaving 18 bases unmatched. Germline V lookup: CDR1 MNHNS, CDR2 SASEGT.

This chain uses TRBV29-1 with TRBJ2-4; the D gene is possibly TRBD2 (6 bases). The CDR3 totals 15 residues. Germline lookup yields CDR1 SQVTM and CDR2 ANQGSEA. Deletions cut 4 bases from V and 9 bases from J, with 22 bases between. The CDR3 DNA reads as TGCAGCGTTGTCGGCCACCGGGACTTAAGCAGCATTCAGTACTTC. It encodes CSVVGHRDLSSIQYF.

The gene calls are TRBV29-1 and TRBJ1-2; 9 bases fit TRBD1. The CDR3 has 13 residues. CDR1 and CDR2 (germline): SQVTM, ANQGSEA. J lost 9 bases, V lost 7 bases, and 12 bases had no gene match. CDR3 protein: CSARDRGSSSYTF. The CDR3 nucleotides are TGCAGCGCAAGAGACAGGGGGAGCAGTAGCTACACCTTC.

This chain connects TRBV10-3 to TRBJ1-3; the D gene is possibly TRBD1 (5 bases). V lost 2 bases, J lost 3 bases, and 14 bases lay in between. Looked up from germline, CDR1 is ENHRY and CDR2 is SYGVKD. This CDR3 is built from 16 residues. The chain's CDR3 is CAISENKQGNGNTIYF. The DNA of the CDR3 is TGTGCCATCAGTGAGAATAAGCAGGGAAATGGAAACACCATATATTTT.

The chain is built from TRBV4-1 and TRBJ1-5; TRBD1 might be the D (6 bases). The CDR3 covers 14 residues. Trimming shortened V by 2 bases and J by 7 bases, and 12 bases separated the two germline ends. Germline V lookup: CDR1 MGHRA, CDR2 YSYEKL. DNA for the CDR3: TGCGCCAGCAGCCAATTCAGGGGTTTGCAGCCCCAGCATTTT. It yields the protein CASSQFRGLQPQHF.